This TCR beta chain is drawn from a study of CD8 T cells in ankylosing spondylitis. Quantitative 5'-RACE with molecular barcodes was used to make the TCR beta libraries. TCRdb re-derived calls from the 5' RACE reads in MiXCR, one entry per CDR3 protein. The data show about 800,000 distinct CDR3 sequences, approximately 10% seen once. The length of the CDR3 is 14 residues. The ends were cut back, 6 bases at V and 0 bases at J, with 12 bases in the middle. Germline CDR1 and CDR2: SQVTM and ANQGSEA. Whole-study results and caveats: As reported, disease-linked clones showed significant enrichment in matched ankylosing spondylitis synovial fluid. In ankylosing spondylitis blood, a motif of eight highly homologous TCR beta variants appeared characteristic. Earlier authors reported some of these motif variants in reactive arthritis synovial fluid and blood. Peripheral blood samples showed relatively rare disease-linked clones, and these clones were CD8+.

As for this clonotype: The antigen is undetermined.

The chain joins TRBV29-1 to TRBJ2-1, with D perhaps matching TRBD1 (6 bases). This receptor was identified in a male donor with ankylosing spondylitis. The sequencing sample was made of blood, either unsorted or a sorted T cell fraction (not recorded which). CDR3 residues: CSVSDRRSYNEQFF. CDR3 sequence (DNA): TGCAGCGTCTCGGACAGACGCTCCTACAATGAGCAGTTCTTC.